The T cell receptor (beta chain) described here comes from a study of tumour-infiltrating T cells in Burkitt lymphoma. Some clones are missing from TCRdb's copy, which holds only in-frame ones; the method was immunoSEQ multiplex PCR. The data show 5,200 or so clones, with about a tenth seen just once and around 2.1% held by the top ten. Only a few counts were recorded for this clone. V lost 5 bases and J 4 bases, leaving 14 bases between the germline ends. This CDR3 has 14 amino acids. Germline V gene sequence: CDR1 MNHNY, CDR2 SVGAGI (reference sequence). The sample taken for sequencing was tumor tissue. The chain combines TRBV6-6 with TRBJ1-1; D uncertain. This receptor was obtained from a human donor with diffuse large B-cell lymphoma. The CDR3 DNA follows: TGTGCCAGCAGTCGCGGGGAACCTTTCACTGAAGCTTTCTTT. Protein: CASSRGEPFTEAFF.